This T cell receptor (beta chain) is from a study of blood T cell repertoires in COVID-19. The wider study: Both acute and convalescent COVID-19 samples were obtained from the United States, Italy and Spain. PBMCs, B-cell-depleted T cells, or T cells were the source of the cDNA or gDNA that made up the material.

The CDR3 extends over 14 amino acids. CDR1 is SGHRS and CDR2 is YFSETQ in the germline V gene. Trimming stripped 5 bases from V and 4 bases from J, with 13 bases between. Authors' analysis steps: Using reference gene primer amplification, nucleated cell counts were estimated. Assay used: immunoSEQ multiplex PCR; TCRdb lists only in-frame clones, some missing. D and trimming come from the DNA, and the V and J calls and clone size come from that table. The sample shows some 150,000 clones, around four fifths of them seen only once. This chain uses TRBV5-1 with TRBJ2-1; tentative D call: TRBD2 (6 bases). The sequence was obtained from a woman between 35 and 50 years old with active or convalescent COVID-19. Sequencing was performed on peripheral blood. The CDR3 DNA reads TGCGCCAGCAGTCGGGGGTCAGGGTACAATGAGCAGTTCTTC. Amino acids: CASSRGSGYNEQFF.